These 13 T cell receptor beta chains were sequenced from one sample in a study of blood T cell repertoires in COVID-19. Method: immunoSEQ multiplex PCR; TCRdb's copy keeps in-frame clones and lacks some. The sample holds fewer than 400,000 clones, 85% seen once. The sample was peripheral blood. The source of these receptors is a woman younger than 35 with acute or convalescent COVID-19.

The chain carries TRBV5-1 and TRBJ1-1, with 12 positions matching TRBD1. J gave up 5 bases and V 4 bases, and 12 bases lay outside the gene matches. The germline CDR1 and CDR2 sequences are SGHRS and YFSETQ. The CDR3 has 17 residues. CDR3 residues: CASSPAGTGGWNTEAFF. DNA of the CDR3: TGCGCCAGCAGCCCCGCAGGGACAGGGGGCTGGAATACTGAAGCTTTCTTT.

The gene calls are TRBV5-4 and TRBJ2-2; 7 positions agree with TRBD2. V trimming: 3 bases; J trimming: 7 bases; junction bases outside the gene matches: 15. CDR1 is SGHNT, CDR2 YYREEE, per germline (reference sequence). The CDR3 loop spans 17 amino acids. CDR3 loop: CASSSGVREVTGGELFF. In DNA, the CDR3 is TGTGCCAGCAGCTCGGGGGTCCGGGAGGTAACGGGCGGGGAGCTGTTTTTT.

The V and J genes are TRBV11-2 and TRBJ1-2; D is perhaps TRBD1 (5 bases). V lost 0 bases, J lost 10 bases, and 12 bases lay in between. The CDR3 runs 13 residues. CDR1 and CDR2 (germline): SGHAT, FQNNGV. CDR3 sequence (DNA): TGTGCCAGCAGCTTAGACCCCAGGGTTGACTACACCTTC. Its translation is CASSLDPRVDYTF.

The V call is TRBV2, the J call TRBJ1-4; 10 nucleotides agree with TRBD1. CDR1 and CDR2 (germline): SNHLY, FYNNEI. The CDR3 covers 15 residues. V trimming: 3 bases; J trimming: 8 bases; junction bases outside the gene matches: 6. As DNA, the CDR3 is TGTGCCAGCAGTGATCGCGGGACAGGGGAGGAAAAACTGTTTTTT. This gives the protein CASSDRGTGEEKLFF.

The chain has TRBV9 and TRBJ2-1, with 10 bases lining up with TRBD2. V shed 5 bases and J 4 bases; nucleotides not matched to a gene: 12. The germline CDR1 and CDR2 sequences are SGDLS and YYNGEE. The length of the CDR3 is 17 residues. The CDR3 spells CASRNKYLAGDYNEQFF. The CDR3 DNA reads as TGTGCCAGCAGAAACAAGTACCTAGCGGGAGATTACAATGAGCAGTTCTTC.

This clone was observed a few times. V usage is TRBV24-1 and J usage is TRBJ1-5, with D maybe TRBD1 (5 bases). The germline gives CDR1 KGHDR, CDR2 SFDVKD. V gave up 10 bases and J gave up 9 bases, with 18 bases separating them. This CDR3 is built from 13 residues. The CDR3 bases are TGTGCCACGGGGGGACCGTTAGGCTCGCCCCAGCATTTT. Translated: CATGGPLGSPQHF.

The chain employs TRBV7-9 and TRBJ1-1, with D perhaps TRBD1 (5 bases). The CDR3 has 13 residues. Germline V gene lookup returns CDR1 SEHNR and CDR2 FQNEAQ (reference sequence). V lost 1 base and J lost 10, with 13 bases in between. CDR3 sequence (DNA): TGTGCCAGCAGCTTAGGCAGGGCGGGAATAGCTTTCTTT. Amino acid sequence: CASSLGRAGIAFF.

V usage is TRBV24-1 and J usage is TRBJ2-3; 10 bases are a match to TRBD1. Germline V gives CDR1 KGHDR, CDR2 SFDVKD. The trim removed 5 bases at V and 4 bases at J, leaving 11 bases unmatched. The CDR3 runs to 17 residues. The chain's CDR3 is CATSGLSGTGAADTQYF. The CDR3, as DNA: TGTGCCACCAGTGGCCTGTCCGGGACAGGGGCCGCAGATACGCAGTATTTT.

The chain has TRBV24-1 and TRBJ1-5; no reliable D call. CDR1 is KGHDR and CDR2 is SFDVKD in the germline V gene. The length of the CDR3 is 14 residues. The germline V and J ends were trimmed by 7 bases and 3 bases, with 12 bases remaining between them. The CDR3 sequence is CATSHEGTNQPQHF. The DNA of the CDR3 is TGTGCCACCAGCCACGAGGGAACCAATCAGCCCCAGCATTTT.

V usage is TRBV6-5 and J usage is TRBJ1-6; D unclear. This CDR3 contains 15 residues. With 4 bases removed from V and 6 bases from J, the gap between germline ends came to 13 bases. Germline CDR1 and CDR2: MNHEY and SVGAGI. The CDR3 is CASSFALGRNSPLHF. Here the CDR3 DNA reads TGTGCCAGCAGTTTCGCCCTAGGTCGTAATTCACCCCTCCACTTT.

The table lists this clone with a few counts. The chain uses TRBV6-5 and TRBJ1-2; 7 bases map to TRBD1. The CDR3 runs to 14 residues. V dropped 7 bases and J dropped 4; count of bases not matched to a gene: 9. Germline-derived CDR1 and CDR2 are MNHEY and SVGAGI. The CDR3 nucleotides are TGTGCCAGCAAAGGTACAGGGGACTTCTATGGCTACACCTTC. The encoded protein is CASKGTGDFYGYTF.

The genes are TRBV9 and TRBJ1-5, with 8 bases lining up with TRBD1. V shed 2 bases and J 6 bases; nucleotides not matched to a gene: 1. CDR3 length: 13 amino acids. CDR1 is SGDLS, CDR2 YYNGEE, per germline. CDR3 nucleotide sequence: TGTGCCAGCAGCGTCGACAGGGGTCAGCCCCAGCATTTT. Protein product: CASSVDRGQPQHF.

The rearrangement links TRBV9 to TRBJ2-1; 13 nucleotides agree with TRBD2. The ends lost 5 bases at V and 8 bases at J; junction bases unmatched: 4. Germline lookup yields CDR1 SGDLS and CDR2 YYNGEE. CDR3 length: 14 amino acids. The chain's CDR3 is CASSGTSGKDEQFF. CDR3 nucleotides: TGTGCCAGCAGTGGGACTAGCGGGAAAGATGAGCAGTTCTTC.